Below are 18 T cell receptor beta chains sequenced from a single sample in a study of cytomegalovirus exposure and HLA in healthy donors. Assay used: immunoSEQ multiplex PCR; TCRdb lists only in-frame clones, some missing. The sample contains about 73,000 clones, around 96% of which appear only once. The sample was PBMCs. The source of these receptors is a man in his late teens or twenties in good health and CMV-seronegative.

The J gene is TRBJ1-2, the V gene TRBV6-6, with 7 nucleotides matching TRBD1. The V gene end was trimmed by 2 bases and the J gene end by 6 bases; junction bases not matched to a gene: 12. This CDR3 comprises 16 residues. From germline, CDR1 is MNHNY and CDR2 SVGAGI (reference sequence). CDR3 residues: CASSYPRPTGLDGYTF. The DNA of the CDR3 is TGTGCCAGCAGTTACCCACGGCCGACAGGGTTGGATGGCTACACCTTC.

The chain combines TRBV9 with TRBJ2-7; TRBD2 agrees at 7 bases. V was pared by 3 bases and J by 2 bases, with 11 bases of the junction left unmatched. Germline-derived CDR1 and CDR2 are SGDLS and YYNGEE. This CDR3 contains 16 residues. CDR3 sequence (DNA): TGTGCCAGCAGCGCCTCGTGGGCTAGCGGTACCTACGAGCAGTACTTC. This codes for CASSASWASGTYEQYF.

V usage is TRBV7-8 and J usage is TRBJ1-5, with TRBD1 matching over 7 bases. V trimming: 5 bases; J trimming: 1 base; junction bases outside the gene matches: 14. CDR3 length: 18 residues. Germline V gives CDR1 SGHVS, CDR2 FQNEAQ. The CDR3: CASSERGLGGASNQPQHF. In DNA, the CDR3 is TGTGCCAGCAGCGAAAGGGGTTTAGGGGGCGCGAGCAATCAGCCCCAGCATTTT.

This CDR3 reads CASRFGGQGSYEQYF. In DNA form, the CDR3 reads TGTGCCAGCAGGTTCGGTGGACAGGGGTCCTACGAGCAGTACTTC. The gene calls are TRBV11-1 and TRBJ2-7, with TRBD1 matching 9 bases. Germline loops: CDR1 SGHAT, CDR2 FQDESV (reference sequence). Unmatched junction bases numbered 7, after V lost 6 bases and J lost 1 base. The length of the CDR3 is 15 residues.

CDR3 residues: CASSLQGDGGGYTF. CDR3 nucleotides: TGTGCCAGTAGTCTACAGGGGGACGGTGGTGGCTACACCTTC. This chain joins TRBV19 and TRBJ1-2; 8 bases match TRBD1. Trimming cost V 5 bases and J 7 bases; bases outside gene matches: 9. Germline loops: CDR1 LNHDA, CDR2 SQIVND (reference sequence). This CDR3 spans 14 amino acids.

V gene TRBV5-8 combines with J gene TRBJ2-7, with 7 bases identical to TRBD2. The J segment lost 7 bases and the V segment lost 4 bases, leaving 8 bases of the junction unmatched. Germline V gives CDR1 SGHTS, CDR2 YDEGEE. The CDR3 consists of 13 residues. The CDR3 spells CASSGGGSWEQYF. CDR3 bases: TGTGCCAGCAGCGGGGGGGGTAGCTGGGAGCAGTACTTC.

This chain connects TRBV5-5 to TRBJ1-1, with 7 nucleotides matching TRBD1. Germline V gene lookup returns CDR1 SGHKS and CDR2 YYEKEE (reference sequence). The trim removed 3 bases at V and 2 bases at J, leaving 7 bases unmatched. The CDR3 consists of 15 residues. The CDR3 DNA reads TGTGCCAGCAGCTCCCGGACAGGCGGAAACACTGAAGCTTTCTTT. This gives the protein CASSSRTGGNTEAFF.

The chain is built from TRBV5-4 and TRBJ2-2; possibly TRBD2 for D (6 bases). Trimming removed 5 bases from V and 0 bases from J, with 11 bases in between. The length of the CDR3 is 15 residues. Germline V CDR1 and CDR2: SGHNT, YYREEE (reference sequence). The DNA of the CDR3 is TGTGCCAGCAGGCGGGACCCAACGAACACCGGGGAGCTGTTTTTT. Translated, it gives CASRRDPTNTGELFF.

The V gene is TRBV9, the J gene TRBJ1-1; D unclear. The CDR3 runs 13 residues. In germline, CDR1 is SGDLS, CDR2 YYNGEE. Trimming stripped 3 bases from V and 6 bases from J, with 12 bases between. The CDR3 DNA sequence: TGTGCCAGCAGCGCCCACAGTATACCTGAAGCTTTCTTT. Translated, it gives CASSAHSIPEAFF.

The DNA for the CDR3 is TGTGCCAGCAGCGTAGCAGTAGGAGGGAGTAATGAAAAACTGTTTTTT. Its translation: CASSVAVGGSNEKLFF. This chain joins TRBV9 and TRBJ1-4; D not certain. Trimming left V 0 bases short and J 4 bases short, with 13 bases between. Germline CDR1 and CDR2: SGDLS and YYNGEE. This CDR3 comprises 16 residues.

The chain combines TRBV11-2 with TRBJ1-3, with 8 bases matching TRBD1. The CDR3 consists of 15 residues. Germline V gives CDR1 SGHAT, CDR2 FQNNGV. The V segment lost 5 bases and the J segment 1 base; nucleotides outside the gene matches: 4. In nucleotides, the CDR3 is TGTGCCAGCAGCCAAGACAGGGGTTCTGGAAACACCATATATTTT. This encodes CASSQDRGSGNTIYF.

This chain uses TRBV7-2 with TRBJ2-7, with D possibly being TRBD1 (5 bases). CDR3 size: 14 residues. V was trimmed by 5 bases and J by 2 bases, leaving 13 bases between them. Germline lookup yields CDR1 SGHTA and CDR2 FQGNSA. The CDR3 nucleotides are TGTGCCAGCAGCGAAAGCACAGGACCCTACGAGCAGTACTTC. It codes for CASSESTGPYEQYF. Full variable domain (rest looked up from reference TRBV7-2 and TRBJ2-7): GAGVSQSPSNKVTEKGKDVELRCDPISGHTALYWYRQSLGQGLEFLIYFQGNSAPDKSGLPSDRFSAERTGGSVSTLTIQRTQQEDSAVYLCASSESTGPYEQYFGPGTRLTVT.

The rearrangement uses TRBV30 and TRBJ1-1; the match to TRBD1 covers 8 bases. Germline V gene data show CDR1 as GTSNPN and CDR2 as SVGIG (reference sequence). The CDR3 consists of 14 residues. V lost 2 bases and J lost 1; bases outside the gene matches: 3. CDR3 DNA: TGTGCCTGGAGTTCAGGACAGGGGAACACTGAAGCTTTCTTT. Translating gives CAWSSGQGNTEAFF. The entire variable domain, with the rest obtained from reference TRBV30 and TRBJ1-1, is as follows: SQTIHQWPATLVQPVGSPLSLECTVEGTSNPNLYWYRQAAGRGLQLLFYSVGIGQISSEVPQNLSASRPQDRQFILSSKKLLLSDSGFYLCAWSSGQGNTEAFFGQGTRLTVV.

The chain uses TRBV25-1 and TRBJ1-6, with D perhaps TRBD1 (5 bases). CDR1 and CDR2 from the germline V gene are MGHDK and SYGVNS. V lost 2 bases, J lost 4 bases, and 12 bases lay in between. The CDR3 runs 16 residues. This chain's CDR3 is CASSESRVGYNSPLHF. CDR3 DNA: TGTGCCAGCAGTGAAAGCAGGGTGGGGTATAATTCACCCCTCCACTTT.

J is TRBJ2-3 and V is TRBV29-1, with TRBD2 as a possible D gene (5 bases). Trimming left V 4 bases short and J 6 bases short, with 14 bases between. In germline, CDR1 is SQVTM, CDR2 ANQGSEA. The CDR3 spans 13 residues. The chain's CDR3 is CSVGSGIGDTQYF. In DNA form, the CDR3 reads TGCAGCGTTGGGTCCGGGATTGGGGATACGCAGTATTTT.

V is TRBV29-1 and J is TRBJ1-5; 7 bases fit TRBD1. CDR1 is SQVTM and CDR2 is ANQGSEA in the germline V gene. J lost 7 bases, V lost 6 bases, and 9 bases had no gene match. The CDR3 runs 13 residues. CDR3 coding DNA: TGCAGCGTCTCAGGGGGAGTGGGGCAGCCCCAGCATTTT. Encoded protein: CSVSGGVGQPQHF.

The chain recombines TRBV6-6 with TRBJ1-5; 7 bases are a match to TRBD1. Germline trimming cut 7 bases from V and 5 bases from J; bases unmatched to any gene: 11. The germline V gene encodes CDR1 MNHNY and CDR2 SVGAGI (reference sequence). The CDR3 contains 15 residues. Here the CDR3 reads CASTPDRDNYQPQHF. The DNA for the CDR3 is TGTGCCAGCACTCCCGACAGGGATAATTATCAGCCCCAGCATTTT.

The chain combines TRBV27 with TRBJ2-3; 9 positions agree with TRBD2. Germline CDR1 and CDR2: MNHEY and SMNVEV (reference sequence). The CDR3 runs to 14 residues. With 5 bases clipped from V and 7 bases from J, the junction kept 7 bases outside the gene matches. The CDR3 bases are TGTGCCAGCAGTGCCCAGACTAGCGGCTATACGCAGTATTTT. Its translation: CASSAQTSGYTQYF.